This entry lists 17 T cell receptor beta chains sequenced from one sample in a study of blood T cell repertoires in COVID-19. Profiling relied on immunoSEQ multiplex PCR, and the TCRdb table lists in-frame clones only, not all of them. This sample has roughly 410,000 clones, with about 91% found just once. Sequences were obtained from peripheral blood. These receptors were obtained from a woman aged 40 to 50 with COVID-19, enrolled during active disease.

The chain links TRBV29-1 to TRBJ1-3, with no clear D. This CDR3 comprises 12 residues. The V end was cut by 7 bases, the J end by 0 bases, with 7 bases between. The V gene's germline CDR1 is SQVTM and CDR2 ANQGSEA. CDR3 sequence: CSGLSSGNTIYF. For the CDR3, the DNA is TGCAGCGGCCTGAGCTCTGGAAACACCATATATTTT.

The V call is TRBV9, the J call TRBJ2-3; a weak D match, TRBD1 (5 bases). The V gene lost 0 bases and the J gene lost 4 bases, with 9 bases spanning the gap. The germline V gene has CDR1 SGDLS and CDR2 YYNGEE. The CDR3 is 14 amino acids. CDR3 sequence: CASSVGGNPDTQYF. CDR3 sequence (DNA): TGTGCCAGCAGCGTAGGGGGCAACCCAGATACGCAGTATTTT.

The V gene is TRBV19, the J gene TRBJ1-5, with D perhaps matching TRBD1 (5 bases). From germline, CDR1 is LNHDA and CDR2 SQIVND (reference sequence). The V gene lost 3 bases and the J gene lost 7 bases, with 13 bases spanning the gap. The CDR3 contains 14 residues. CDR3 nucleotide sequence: TGTGCCAGTAGTATGCCCAGGGCAAACCAGCCCCAGCATTTT. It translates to CASSMPRANQPQHF.

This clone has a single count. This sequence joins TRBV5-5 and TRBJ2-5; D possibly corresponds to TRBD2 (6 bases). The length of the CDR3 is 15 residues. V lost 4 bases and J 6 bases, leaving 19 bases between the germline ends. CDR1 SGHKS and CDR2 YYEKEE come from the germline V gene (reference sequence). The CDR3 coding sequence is TGTGCCAGCAGCGTTGTTAGGGACTCTCTGCAGACCCAGTACTTC. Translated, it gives CASSVVRDSLQTQYF.

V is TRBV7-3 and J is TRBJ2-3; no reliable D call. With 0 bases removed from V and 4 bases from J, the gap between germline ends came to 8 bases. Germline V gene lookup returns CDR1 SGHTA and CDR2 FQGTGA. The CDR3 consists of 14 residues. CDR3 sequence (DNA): TGTGCCAGCAGCTTAACCTCCTTCGCAGATACGCAGTATTTT. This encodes CASSLTSFADTQYF.

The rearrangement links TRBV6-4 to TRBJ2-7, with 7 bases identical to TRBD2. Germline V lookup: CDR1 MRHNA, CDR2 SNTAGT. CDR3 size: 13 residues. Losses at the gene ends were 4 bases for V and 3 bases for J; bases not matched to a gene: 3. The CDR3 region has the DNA TGTGCCAGCAGTGGACTAGCTGGCTACGAGCAGTACTTC. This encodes CASSGLAGYEQYF.

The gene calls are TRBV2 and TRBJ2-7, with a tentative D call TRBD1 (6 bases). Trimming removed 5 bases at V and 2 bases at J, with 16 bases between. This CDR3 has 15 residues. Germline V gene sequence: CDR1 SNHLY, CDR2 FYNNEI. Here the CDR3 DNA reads TGTGCCAGCAGTCAACTCCGGGACATCGCCTACGAGCAGTACTTC. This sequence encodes CASSQLRDIAYEQYF.

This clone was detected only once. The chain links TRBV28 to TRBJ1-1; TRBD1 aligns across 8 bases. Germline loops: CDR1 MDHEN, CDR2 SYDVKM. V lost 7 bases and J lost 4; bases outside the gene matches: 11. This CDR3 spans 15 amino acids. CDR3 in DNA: TGTGCCAGCAAAATACAGGGGGGGATGGTCACTGAAGCTTTCTTT. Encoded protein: CASKIQGGMVTEAFF.

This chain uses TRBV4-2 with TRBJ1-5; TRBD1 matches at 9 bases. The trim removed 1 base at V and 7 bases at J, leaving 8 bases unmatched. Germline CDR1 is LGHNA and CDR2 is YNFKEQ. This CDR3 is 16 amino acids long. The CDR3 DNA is TGTGCCAGCAGCCAAGTAAGGACAGGGGCTATCCAGCCCCAGCATTTT. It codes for CASSQVRTGAIQPQHF.

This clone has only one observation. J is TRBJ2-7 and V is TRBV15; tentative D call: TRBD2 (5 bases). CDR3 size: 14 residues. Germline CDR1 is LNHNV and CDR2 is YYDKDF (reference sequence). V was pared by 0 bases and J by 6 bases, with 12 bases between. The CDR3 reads CATSRDWAGTEQYF. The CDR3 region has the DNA TGTGCCACCAGCAGAGATTGGGCGGGCACCGAGCAGTACTTC.

DNA for the CDR3: TGCGCCAGCAGCTTGGCCTGGGCAACGCCGAACAATGAGCAGTTCTTC. Protein sequence: CASSLAWATPNNEQFF. The V call is TRBV5-1, the J call TRBJ2-1; the D is unclear. The V end lost 0 bases, the J end lost 5 bases, and 15 bases lay between the germline ends. In germline, CDR1 is SGHRS, CDR2 YFSETQ. The CDR3 is made up of 16 amino acids.

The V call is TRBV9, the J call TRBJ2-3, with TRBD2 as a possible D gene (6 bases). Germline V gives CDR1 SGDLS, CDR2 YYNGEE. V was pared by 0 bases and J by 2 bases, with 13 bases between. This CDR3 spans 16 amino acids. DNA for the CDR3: TGTGCCAGCAGCGTAGCTGTGGGGGGAGACACAGATACGCAGTATTTT. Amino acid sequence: CASSVAVGGDTDTQYF.

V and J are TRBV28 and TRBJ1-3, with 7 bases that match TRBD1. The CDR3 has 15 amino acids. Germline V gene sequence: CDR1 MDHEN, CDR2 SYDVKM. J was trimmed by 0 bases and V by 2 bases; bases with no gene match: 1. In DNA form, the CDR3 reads TGTGCCAGCAGTTTAGGGGACAGCTCTGGAAACACCATATATTTT. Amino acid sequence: CASSLGDSSGNTIYF.

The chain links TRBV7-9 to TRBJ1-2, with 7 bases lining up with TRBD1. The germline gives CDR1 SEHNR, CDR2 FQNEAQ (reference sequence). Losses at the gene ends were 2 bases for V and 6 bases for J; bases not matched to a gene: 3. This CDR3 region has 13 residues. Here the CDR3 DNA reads TGTGCCAGCAGCTTAAGACAGGGTAATGGCTACACCTTC. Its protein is CASSLRQGNGYTF.

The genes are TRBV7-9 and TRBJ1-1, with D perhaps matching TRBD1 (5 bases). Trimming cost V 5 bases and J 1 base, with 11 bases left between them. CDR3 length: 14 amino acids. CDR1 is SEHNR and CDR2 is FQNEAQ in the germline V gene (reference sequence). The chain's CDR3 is CASSRDQGNTEAFF. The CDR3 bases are TGTGCCAGCAGCCGCGACCAGGGGAACACTGAAGCTTTCTTT. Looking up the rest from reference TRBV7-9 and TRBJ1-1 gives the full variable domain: DTGVSQNPRHKITKRGQNVTFRCDPISEHNRLYWYRQTLGQGPEFLTYFQNEAQLEKSRLLSDRFSAERPKGSFSTLEIQRTEQGDSAMYLCASSRDQGNTEAFFGQGTRLTVV.

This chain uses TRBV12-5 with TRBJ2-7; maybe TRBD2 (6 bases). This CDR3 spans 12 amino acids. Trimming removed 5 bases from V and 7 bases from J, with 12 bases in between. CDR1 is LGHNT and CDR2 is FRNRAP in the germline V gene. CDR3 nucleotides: TGTGCTAGTGGTACCCTAGCGCGGGAGCAGTACTTC. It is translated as CASGTLAREQYF.

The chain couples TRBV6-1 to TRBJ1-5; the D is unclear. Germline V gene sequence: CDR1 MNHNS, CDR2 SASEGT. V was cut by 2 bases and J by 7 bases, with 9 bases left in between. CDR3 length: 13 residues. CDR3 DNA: TGTGCCAGCAGTGAACGCGGGCTACAGCCCCAGCATTTT. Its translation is CASSERGLQPQHF.